Below are 17 T cell receptor beta chains sequenced from a single sample in a study of early T cells in non-severe SARS-CoV-2 infection. Each CDR3 protein is one row after TCRdb ran MiXCR on the 5' RACE reads. This sample has around 40,000 distinct CDR3 sequences, with roughly a tenth found just once. Sequencing was carried out using whole blood. The receptors stem from an adult who was a healthcare worker with PCR-confirmed SARS-CoV-2 infection or an uninfected control (not recorded which).

This clonotype was counted at least ten times. V is TRBV5-4 and J is TRBJ2-2; the D gene is possibly TRBD2 (5 bases). Deletions cut 3 bases from V and 6 bases from J, with 12 bases between. From germline, CDR1 is SGHNT and CDR2 YYREEE (reference sequence). The CDR3 runs 14 residues. In DNA form, the CDR3 reads TGTGCCAGCAGCTGGAACTGGAGGTCCGGGGAGCTGTTTTTT. It codes for CASSWNWRSGELFF. The full variable domain, in which reference TRBV5-4 and TRBJ2-2 provide the parts outside the CDR3, is ETGVTQSPTHLIKTRGQQVTLRCSSQSGHNTVSWYQQALGQGPQFIFQYYREEENGRGNFPPRFSGLQFPNYSSELNVNALELDDSALYLCASSWNWRSGELFFGEGSRLTVL.

This clonotype is categorized as medium-sized (0.01 to 0.1%). The rearrangement joins TRBV9 to TRBJ2-5, with D unclear. CDR3 size: 13 residues. V was clipped by 0 bases and J by 4 bases, with 7 bases between them. Germline values: CDR1 SGDLS, CDR2 YYNGEE. The CDR3 region is CASSVGQLETQYF. The CDR3 nucleotides read TGTGCCAGCAGCGTAGGCCAGCTAGAGACCCAGTACTTC.

This clonotype showed up many times. The chain couples TRBV7-2 to TRBJ2-7; weak D call: TRBD1 (5 bases). This CDR3 has 12 amino acids. Germline values: CDR1 SGHTA, CDR2 FQGNSA. V lost 5 bases, J lost 2 bases, and 7 bases lay in between. CDR3 sequence: CASSPDTYEQYF. The DNA for the CDR3 is TGTGCCAGCAGCCCGGACACCTACGAGCAGTACTTC.

In this sample, this clonotype turned up a few times. The chain carries TRBV15 and TRBJ1-4; 7 positions agree with TRBD1. The CDR3 loop spans 15 amino acids. Germline CDR1 and CDR2: LNHNV and YYDKDF (reference sequence). With V trimmed by 1 base and J by 8 bases, 7 bases remained unmatched. The CDR3 DNA sequence: TGTGCCACCAGCAGAGGACAGGGCGTGAAGGAAAAACTGTTTTTT. It encodes CATSRGQGVKEKLFF.

This clonotype was detected ten times or more. The V and J genes are TRBV7-9 and TRBJ2-3; D call uncertain. Germline CDR1 SEHNR, CDR2 FQNEAQ (reference sequence). Trimming took off 7 bases at V and 2 bases at J, with 13 bases between the two ends. The CDR3 has 14 amino acids. The DNA of the CDR3 is TGTGCCAGCACCTTTCGCAACCCCACAGATACGCAGTATTTT. Encoded protein: CASTFRNPTDTQYF.

This clonotype came up many times. The gene calls are TRBV29-1 and TRBJ1-2; D is uncertain. Trimming took off 4 bases at V and 3 bases at J, with 6 bases between the two ends. Germline V gives CDR1 SQVTM, CDR2 ANQGSEA. The CDR3 is 11 amino acids. DNA for the CDR3: TGCAGCGTTGGCCAGGACTATGGCTACACCTTC. Encoded protein: CSVGQDYGYTF.

This clonotype was counted between two and nine times. The CDR3 loop reads CASSWAGQDSGNTIYF. The DNA of the CDR3 is TGTGCCAGCAGCTGGGCTGGGCAGGACTCTGGAAACACCATATATTTT. The J gene is TRBJ1-3, the V gene TRBV5-4, with D uncertain. Deletions cut 3 bases from V and 0 bases from J, with 13 bases between. Germline CDR1 and CDR2: SGHNT and YYREEE (reference sequence). The CDR3 sequence is 16 residues long.

This clonotype was seen a handful of times. The chain combines TRBV11-1 with TRBJ2-2; possible D gene TRBD2, 5 bases. Germline CDR1 SGHAT, CDR2 FQDESV (reference sequence). Deletions cut 6 bases from V and 3 bases from J, with 17 bases between. This CDR3 is 16 amino acids long. In DNA form, the CDR3 reads TGTGCCAGCAGGCTCTCGTCGGGGTCCTACACCGGGGAGCTGTTTTTT. Translation: CASRLSSGSYTGELFF.

This clonotype showed up many times. The chain employs TRBV3-1 and TRBJ2-7; the D is unclear. The CDR3 loop spans 11 amino acids. CDR1 is LGHDT, CDR2 YNNKEL, per germline (reference sequence). V was cut by 4 bases and J by 7 bases, with 8 bases left in between. CDR3 bases: TGTGCCAGCAGCCTATCTGGAGAGCAGTACTTC. This encodes CASSLSGEQYF.

With respect to this clonotype: A much larger clone lies a single base off, so this may be a read error. CDR3 sequence: CASSQAGRTNTGELFF. CDR3 coding DNA: TGCGCCAGCAGCCAAGCAGGGAGAACGAACACCGGGGAGCTGTTTTTT. The rearrangement joins TRBV4-3 to TRBJ2-2, with D perhaps TRBD1 or TRBD2 (5 bases each). In germline, CDR1 is LGHNA, CDR2 YSLEER. Trimming shortened V by 1 base and J by 0 bases, and 9 bases separated the two germline ends. This CDR3 is 16 amino acids long.

This clonotype was observed at least ten times. J is TRBJ2-7 and V is TRBV30, with D hard to call. Trimming removed 2 bases from V and 0 bases from J, with 11 bases in between. Germline CDR1 reads GTSNPN; CDR2 reads SVGIG (reference sequence). The CDR3 is 14 residues long. The CDR3 sequence: CAWSLDTGSYEQYF. In DNA, the CDR3 is TGTGCCTGGAGTCTAGACACTGGCTCCTACGAGCAGTACTTC. Variable domain in full (rest from reference TRBV30 and TRBJ2-7): SQTIHQWPATLVQPVGSPLSLECTVEGTSNPNLYWYRQAAGRGLQLLFYSVGIGQISSEVPQNLSASRPQDRQFILSSKKLLLSDSGFYLCAWSLDTGSYEQYFGPGTRLTVT.

This chain connects TRBV12-3 or TRBV12-4 to TRBJ2-4, with 12 positions matching TRBD2. This CDR3 contains 15 residues. V trimming: 5 bases; J trimming: 6 bases; junction bases outside the gene matches: 5. CDR3: CASSPSGGGGNIQYF. CDR3 nucleotides: TGTGCCAGCAGTCCTAGCGGGGGGGGTGGAAACATTCAGTACTTC.

The chain uses TRBV11-2 and TRBJ2-7; D gene ambiguous. This CDR3 is 14 amino acids long. Trimming took off 0 bases at V and 7 bases at J, with 13 bases between the two ends. From germline, CDR1 is SGHAT and CDR2 FQNNGV. The chain's CDR3 is CASSLDRQSPEQYF. The CDR3 region has the DNA TGTGCCAGCAGCTTAGATCGGCAATCACCTGAGCAGTACTTC. Variable domain in full (rest from reference TRBV11-2 and TRBJ2-7): EAGVAQSPRYKIIEKRQSVAFWCNPISGHATLYWYQQILGQGPKLLIQFQNNGVVDDSQLPKDRFSAERLKGVDSTLKIQPAKLEDSAVYLCASSLDRQSPEQYFGPGTRLTVT.

The V and J genes are TRBV7-9 and TRBJ1-4; no clear D gene. The V gene lost 6 bases and the J gene lost 8 bases, with 19 bases spanning the gap. Germline V CDR1 and CDR2: SEHNR, FQNEAQ (reference sequence). This CDR3 has 15 amino acids. CDR3 nucleotide sequence: TGTGCCAGCAGTTCTTCAGCCGGGGTCGGCGAAAAACTGTTTTTT. The encoded protein is CASSSSAGVGEKLFF.

This clonotype was counted many times. This sequence joins TRBV9 and TRBJ1-2; a possible D gene is TRBD1 (6 bases). Germline-derived CDR1 and CDR2 are SGDLS and YYNGEE. The CDR3 length is 15 residues. Trimming left V 2 bases short and J 6 bases short, with 17 bases between. The CDR3 nucleotides are TGTGCCAGCAGCGTTGGGGGGCTCACTACTCATGGCTACACCTTC. Amino acid sequence: CASSVGGLTTHGYTF.

The chain joins TRBV20-1 to TRBJ2-1; TRBD2 agrees at 7 bases. The CDR3 has 14 residues. Losses at the gene ends were 4 bases for V and 4 bases for J; bases not matched to a gene: 7. Germline lookup yields CDR1 DFQATT and CDR2 SNEGSKA (reference sequence). The CDR3 DNA follows: TGCAGTGCTAAAAGCGGGACGGCATACAATGAGCAGTTCTTC. It translates to CSAKSGTAYNEQFF.

V is TRBV4-2 and J is TRBJ2-1; D might be TRBD1 (6 bases). Germline V gene lookup returns CDR1 LGHNA and CDR2 YNFKEQ. The CDR3 totals 13 residues. V was pared by 7 bases and J by 6 bases, with 13 bases between. The CDR3: CASTRRGGNEQFF. CDR3 in DNA: TGTGCCAGCACCAGGAGAGGGGGCAATGAGCAGTTCTTC.